The TCR beta chain under discussion was sequenced for a study of CD8 T cells in ankylosing spondylitis. Study-wide results and caveats: Among TCR beta sequences, a motif of under ten highly homologous variants appeared characteristic of ankylosing spondylitis blood. Clones linked to the disease showed a CD8+ phenotype. They occurred at relatively low frequencies in peripheral blood.

Details on this clonotype: Its matching antigen is unknown.

The authors made TCR beta libraries by quantitative 5'-RACE with molecular barcodes. MiXCR, run by TCRdb on the 5' RACE reads, gives a single entry per CDR3 protein. The table lists 750,000 to 850,000 distinct CDR3 sequences, approximately 10% of them singletons, with just over 0.5% in the top ten. This clonotype was sampled from a male donor with ankylosing spondylitis. Sequencing was performed on blood, either unsorted or a sorted T cell fraction (not recorded which).

The CDR3 region is CASSLEVGVNYGYTF. The CDR3 nucleotides read TGCGCCAGCAGCTTGGAGGTAGGCGTTAACTATGGCTACACCTTC. The chain is built from TRBV5-1 and TRBJ1-2, with D hard to call. Germline CDR1 and CDR2: SGHRS and YFSETQ. V lost 0 bases and J lost 1, with 10 bases in between. The length of the CDR3 is 15 residues.